This TCR beta chain was identified during a study of regulatory T cells in long-lasting Graves disease. Study outcomes and limitations: Whereas about a thousand public clonotypes were shared by new patients, persistent patients shared more, at some 3,000.

This clonotype has a count of ten or more. Antigen: not known. Time point here: newly diagnosed GD, antithyroid drugs for less than 3 months. Following extraction of RNA from PBMCs, that RNA was used to make the TCR library. Patients came from an endocrinology department in Xi'an, China. The authors built TCR beta libraries using iRepertoire HTBI primers and Arm-PCR of CDR3 regions. TCRdb fed the multiplex PCR reads into MiXCR, producing one record per CDR3 protein. The table lists 420,000 or so distinct CDR3 sequences, about a sixth of them singletons. Trimming shortened V by 5 bases and J by 2 bases, and 17 bases separated the two germline ends. Per the germline V gene, CDR1 is SGHNT and CDR2 is YENEEA. The CDR3 runs to 16 residues. These data were also filed under a second study, of T cells in Graves' hyperthyroidism and ophthalmopathy. From that paper: The majority of expanded thyroid clonotypes above 0.001 also appeared in blood.

This material consisted of peripheral blood mononuclear cells (PBMCs), taken at new diagnosis, from a patient treated with antithyroid drugs. The rearrangement joins TRBV11-3 to TRBJ2-3, with a tentative D call TRBD2 (6 bases). The TCR sequence derives from a young woman with Graves disease. CDR3 bases: TGTGCCAGCAGCACCAGGACGGGAGATTCCACAGATACGCAGTATTTT. This translates into CASSTRTGDSTDTQYF.